The 26 T cell receptor beta chains presented below share a single source sample, sequenced in a study of cytomegalovirus exposure and HLA in healthy donors. PCR amplification relied on 60 Vbeta primers (plus 13 Jbeta primers). Produced via immunoSEQ multiplex PCR; TCRdb's table is partial and in-frame only. The table records some 110,000 clones, about 74% of them present only once. Sample: PBMCs. The receptors originated from a woman aged 50 to 60 in good health and CMV-seropositive.

The chain has TRBV19 and TRBJ2-4; possibly TRBD2 for D (6 bases). V was trimmed by 4 bases and J by 15 bases, leaving 16 bases between them. CDR3 length: 12 residues. Germline CDR1 is LNHDA and CDR2 is SQIVND (reference sequence). The CDR3, as DNA: TGTGCCAGTAGTAGCCCTCGGGGGATGACGTACTTC. This gives the protein CASSSPRGMTYF.

The V gene is TRBV1, the J gene TRBJ1-4; TRBD1 reflects the table's D call only, with no check against the DNA. TRBV1 is given as a pseudogene. This CDR3 has 18 amino acids. This CDR3 reads CTSSQDRCMTFPNEKLFF. The DNA for the CDR3 is TGCACCAGCAGCCAAGACAGGTGTATGACATTCCCGAATGAAAAACTGTTTTTT.

The chain employs TRBV28 and TRBJ1-6; 8 nucleotides match TRBD1. V shed 6 bases, J shed 4 bases, and the junction held 8 bases outside the gene matches. CDR1 is MDHEN and CDR2 is SYDVKM in the germline V gene. This CDR3 contains 16 residues. DNA of the CDR3: TGTGCCAGCAGCCCCGGACAGGGCGGGTATAATTCACCCCTCCACTTT. The encoded protein is CASSPGQGGYNSPLHF.

The V call is TRBV5-4, the J call TRBJ2-6; D is perhaps TRBD2 (6 bases). With 4 bases removed from V and 3 bases from J, the gap between germline ends came to 14 bases. CDR1 SGHNT and CDR2 YYREEE come from the germline V gene (reference sequence). The CDR3 covers 16 residues. The CDR3 sequence: CASSLGGEGGANVLTF. In nucleotides, the CDR3 is TGTGCCAGCAGCCTCGGAGGGGAAGGTGGGGCCAACGTCCTGACTTTC.

This clone was counted a single time. The chain recombines TRBV7-6 with TRBJ2-3; D remains unclear. This CDR3 spans 13 amino acids. V shed 5 bases and J shed 4 bases, with 10 bases lying between them. Germline CDR1 SGHVS, CDR2 FNYEAQ. CDR3: CASSATRSDTQYF. The CDR3 coding sequence is TGTGCCAGCAGCGCGACGAGGTCAGATACGCAGTATTTT.

The rearrangement uses TRBV14 and TRBJ2-7; 9 bases line up with TRBD1. Germline-derived CDR1 and CDR2 are SGHDN and FVKESK. V dropped 0 bases and J dropped 2; count of bases not matched to a gene: 17. The CDR3 covers 20 residues. In DNA form, the CDR3 reads TGTGCCAGCAGCCAAGATCGCGGATCACAGGGGGCAGGTAACGCCTACGAGCAGTACTTC. Translating it yields CASSQDRGSQGAGNAYEQYF.

The chain links TRBV12-5 to TRBJ2-2; 8 positions match TRBD2. The CDR3 has 15 residues. The germline gives CDR1 LGHNT, CDR2 FRNRAP. V was pared by 8 bases and J by 6 bases, with 11 bases of the junction left unmatched. The DNA for the CDR3 is TGTGCTAGTTCCCTCGGGGGGGGCGTTTCCGGGGAGCTGTTTTTT. Translation: CASSLGGGVSGELFF.

There are a few counts of this clone. This chain connects TRBV11-3 to TRBJ1-6; 9 bases fit TRBD1. Trimming removed 5 bases from V and 7 bases from J; junction bases left unmatched: 6. CDR3 size: 15 residues. Germline V gene sequence: CDR1 SGHNT, CDR2 YENEEA. The CDR3 here is CASSLGQGSNSPLHF. The CDR3 DNA reads as TGTGCCAGCAGCCTCGGACAGGGGAGCAATTCACCCCTCCACTTT.

The chain has TRBV14 and TRBJ1-2, with TRBD1 matching 7 bases. Germline V gene lookup returns CDR1 SGHDN and CDR2 FVKESK. The J segment lost 5 bases and the V segment lost 1 base, leaving 7 bases of the junction unmatched. The CDR3 length is 15 residues. The CDR3 here is CASSQAPGTAYGYTF. CDR3 in DNA: TGTGCCAGCAGCCAAGCCCCAGGGACAGCTTATGGCTACACCTTC.

The chain combines TRBV7-7 with TRBJ2-5; TRBD2 matches at 9 bases. CDR1 and CDR2 (germline): SSHAT, FNYEAQ (reference sequence). The CDR3 covers 15 residues. The trim removed 2 bases at V and 1 base at J, leaving 2 bases unmatched. In DNA form, the CDR3 reads TGTGCCAGCAGCTTAAATAGCGGGGGCCAAGAGACCCAGTACTTC. Translation gives CASSLNSGGQETQYF.

This chain joins TRBV2 and TRBJ1-3; 7 bases fit TRBD1. Germline values: CDR1 SNHLY, CDR2 FYNNEI. Trimming took 4 bases from V and 5 from J; bases not matched to a gene: 2. The CDR3 runs to 13 residues. CDR3 nucleotides: TGTGCCAGCAGTGGACAGGGAAGAAACACCATATATTTT. Translating it yields CASSGQGRNTIYF.

The chain employs TRBV18 and TRBJ1-5, with TRBD1 matching over 7 bases. This CDR3 comprises 16 residues. CDR1 is KGHSH, CDR2 LQKENI, per germline. V was pared by 5 bases and J by 0 bases, with 7 bases of the junction left unmatched. In DNA, the CDR3 is TGTGCCAGCTCAGCGGGGACAGCTTATAGCAATCAGCCCCAGCATTTT. This gives the protein CASSAGTAYSNQPQHF. Combining the CDR3 with reference TRBV18 and TRBJ1-5 gives the whole variable domain NAGVMQNPRHLVRRRGQEARLRCSPMKGHSHVYWYRQLPEEGLKFMVYLQKENIIDESGMPKERFSAEFPKEGPSILRIQQVVRGDSAAYFCASSAGTAYSNQPQHFGDGTRLSIL.

This chain links TRBV7-9 with TRBJ2-2; D is unresolved. The germline V gene has CDR1 SEHNR and CDR2 FQNEAQ (reference sequence). Trimming stripped 2 bases from V and 0 bases from J, with 7 bases between. The CDR3 runs to 15 residues. The CDR3 nucleotides are TGTGCCAGCAGCTTAATTAGTCCGAACACCGGGGAGCTGTTTTTT. Translation: CASSLISPNTGELFF. The whole variable domain, filled in from reference TRBV7-9 and TRBJ2-2, reads DTGVSQNPRHKITKRGQNVTFRCDPISEHNRLYWYRQTLGQGPEFLTYFQNEAQLEKSRLLSDRFSAERPKGSFSTLEIQRTEQGDSAMYLCASSLISPNTGELFFGEGSRLTVL.

V gene TRBV2 combines with J gene TRBJ2-2, with TRBD2 identical over 7 bases. CDR3 length: 12 residues. The germline V gene encodes CDR1 SNHLY and CDR2 FYNNEI. After removal of 6 bases from V and 5 bases from J, the junction contained 0 bases not matched to a gene. CDR3 sequence reads: CASRGGTGELFF. CDR3 DNA: TGTGCCAGCAGGGGAGGGACCGGGGAGCTGTTTTTT. Full variable domain (outside the CDR3, taken from reference TRBV2 and TRBJ2-2): EPEVTQTPSHQVTQMGQEVILRCVPISNHLYFYWYRQILGQKVEFLVSFYNNEISEKSEIFDDQFSVERPDGSNFTLKIRSTKLEDSAMYFCASRGGTGELFFGEGSRLTVL.

V usage is TRBV6-5 and J usage is TRBJ2-5; the match to TRBD1 covers 8 bases. The end of the DNA fits TRBJ2-7 better, so the J call may be wrong. The CDR3 sequence is 16 residues long. Germline V gene sequence: CDR1 MNHEY, CDR2 SVGAGI. CDR3 bases: TGTGCCAGCAGTTACTCCACAGGGGGAGGATCCTACGAGCAGTACTTC. Protein sequence: CASSYSTGGGSYEQYF.

CDR3 nucleotides: TGTGCCAGCAGTTACGGACTAGCGGGAAACCAAGAGACCCAGTACTTC. Its protein product is CASSYGLAGNQETQYF. J is TRBJ2-5 and V is TRBV11-2; the match to TRBD2 covers 12 bases. CDR1 SGHAT and CDR2 FQNNGV come from the germline V gene. CDR3 length: 16 residues. The V and J ends lost 6 bases and 0 bases, in that order; junction bases with no gene match: 5. Full variable domain (missing parts from reference TRBV11-2 and TRBJ2-5): EAGVAQSPRYKIIEKRQSVAFWCNPISGHATLYWYQQILGQGPKLLIQFQNNGVVDDSQLPKDRFSAERLKGVDSTLKIQPAKLEDSAVYLCASSYGLAGNQETQYFGPGTRLLVL.

The rearrangement joins TRBV7-9 to TRBJ2-4, with TRBD1 matching 9 bases. Per germline, CDR1 SEHNR and CDR2 FQNEAQ (reference sequence). CDR3 size: 14 residues. Trimming removed 5 bases from V and 3 bases from J; junction bases left unmatched: 2. CDR3 sequence: CASSRDRDKNIQYF. The CDR3 coding sequence is TGTGCCAGCAGCCGGGACAGGGACAAAAACATTCAGTACTTC.

This clone has only a few counts. The CDR3 region is CASSSQVNTGELFF. The CDR3 nucleotides are TGTGCCAGCAGCTCACAGGTTAACACCGGGGAGCTGTTTTTT. This sequence joins TRBV7-3 and TRBJ2-2; possible D gene TRBD1, 5 bases. Trimming took 4 bases from V and 2 from J, leaving 8 bases between them. CDR1 SGHTA and CDR2 FQGTGA come from the germline V gene. This CDR3 comprises 14 residues.

This clone appeared a single time. Other DNA sequences of this sample code for an identical CDR3. The chain links TRBV5-1 to TRBJ1-2; perhaps TRBD1 as D (5 bases). V was pared by 5 bases and J by 2 bases, with 10 bases between. The CDR3 is 13 amino acids. Germline values: CDR1 SGHRS, CDR2 YFSETQ. CDR3 in amino acids: CASREQGNYGYTF. The CDR3 DNA sequence: TGCGCCAGCAGGGAGCAGGGAAACTATGGCTACACCTTC.

This sequence joins TRBV5-6 and TRBJ1-4; no clear D gene. The CDR3 length is 15 residues. Germline V gene lookup returns CDR1 SGHDT and CDR2 YYEEEE. Trimming removed 2 bases at V and 2 bases at J, with 10 bases between. For the CDR3, the DNA is TGTGCCAGCAGCTTCTTCTTGAGTACTAATGAAAAACTGTTTTTT. It specifies CASSFFLSTNEKLFF. Full variable domain (remainder filled in from reference TRBV5-6 and TRBJ1-4): DAGVTQSPTHLIKTRGQQVTLRCSPKSGHDTVSWYQQALGQGPQFIFQYYEEEERQRGNFPDRFSGHQFPNYSSELNVNALLLGDSALYLCASSFFLSTNEKLFFGSGTQLSVL.

The V and J genes are TRBV9 and TRBJ1-2; perhaps TRBD1 as D (6 bases). V gave up 3 bases and J gave up 0 bases, with 9 bases separating them. The CDR3 runs to 14 residues. Per germline, CDR1 SGDLS and CDR2 YYNGEE. The CDR3 bases are TGTGCCAGCAGCGCCGGACAGACTAACTATGGCTACACCTTC. The encoded protein is CASSAGQTNYGYTF.

The chain employs TRBV19 and TRBJ1-4; TRBD1 agrees at 8 bases. With 6 bases clipped from V and 1 base from J, the junction kept 4 bases outside the gene matches. Germline values: CDR1 LNHDA, CDR2 SQIVND (reference sequence). The CDR3 totals 15 residues. The CDR3 region has the DNA TGTGCCAGTAGCCCCGGACAGGGAACTAATGAAAAACTGTTTTTT. It translates to CASSPGQGTNEKLFF.

The J gene is TRBJ2-7, the V gene TRBV6-5; TRBD1 matches at 9 bases. Trimming removed 4 bases from V and 1 base from J; junction bases left unmatched: 5. CDR3 length equals 15 residues. Germline V gives CDR1 MNHEY, CDR2 SVGAGI. CDR3 amino acids: CASSSMDRGSYEQYF. CDR3 sequence (DNA): TGTGCCAGCAGTTCCATGGACAGGGGATCCTACGAGCAGTACTTC.

The V gene is TRBV2, the J gene TRBJ1-2; 9 positions match TRBD1. The CDR3 is 14 residues long. From germline, CDR1 is SNHLY and CDR2 FYNNEI. J gave up 6 bases and V 5 bases, and 7 bases lay outside the gene matches. The CDR3 DNA follows: TGTGCCAGCAGTCGAATGGGACAGGGTAATGGCTACACCTTC. This gives the protein CASSRMGQGNGYTF.

This chain joins TRBV27 and TRBJ2-6, with no clear D. The CDR3 extends over 14 amino acids. V was cut by 3 bases and J by 0 bases, with 3 bases left in between. The germline V gene encodes CDR1 MNHEY and CDR2 SMNVEV (reference sequence). The CDR3 DNA is TGTGCCAGCAGTTTGAGCTCTGGGGCCAACGTCCTGACTTTC. This gives the protein CASSLSSGANVLTF.

This rearrangement joins TRBV6-6 to TRBJ2-5; D might be TRBD1 (6 bases). Germline CDR1 is MNHNY and CDR2 is SVGAGI (reference sequence). V shed 11 bases and J shed 1 base, with 11 bases lying between them. The CDR3 has 12 residues. Here the CDR3 reads CAGLDSQETQYF. The CDR3 DNA reads TGTGCCGGGTTGGACAGCCAAGAGACCCAGTACTTC.